This T cell receptor (beta chain) was recorded in a study of neurological immune-mediated disorders (dated by TCRdb to the late 2010s). A note on the overall study: Using UMI-based sequencing, the study compared peripheral blood TCR-beta repertoires from patients with HTLV-I-associated myelopathy (HAM/TSP), patients with multiple sclerosis, and healthy controls. The 90 to 120 TCR-beta libraries covered PBMC samples along with longitudinal samples, technical triplicates, and paired sorted CD4+ and CD8+ T-cell subsets. The cohort included some 70 subjects: some 15 with HAM/TSP, roughly 35 with multiple sclerosis, and around 20 healthy controls.

Based on the germline V gene, the CDR1 and CDR2 sequences are SGHRS and YFSETQ. Trimming removed 0 bases from V and 0 bases from J, leaving 5 bases between the germline ends. The CDR3 sequence holds 14 residues, the cysteine and phenylalanine included. Just the 42-base CDR3 DNA is kept, in frame starting at base 1. A few counts support this clonotype. Its target antigen remains unknown. Base-call qualities are not available, and no considerably larger clone is one nucleotide away. To synthesize cDNA, template-switch 5'RACE was performed with a primer carrying a 10-nucleotide random unique molecular identifier so that each TCR transcript was tagged. Over 170 million TCR-beta sequences, covering 15-18 subjects, were produced in each sequencing run. Total RNA was extracted with the RNeasy kit. The KAPA Real-time Library Amplification kit was used to amplify TCR-beta VDJ regions with primers for the TCR constant region and the 5'RACE anchor. Sample indexes and Illumina adaptors were added in a first PCR, and a second PCR then increased library yield. After purification with Ampure beads, the TCR product of roughly 650 bp was size-selected on a 2% E-gel SizeSelection system. Before pooling, libraries had their quality checked on a Bioanalyzer, their concentration measured with Qubit, and their quantity determined with the Kapa Library Quantification kit. An Illumina HiSeq 2500 sequenced the libraries paired-end 2 x 150 bp. To increase sequence diversity, roughly 24-32% phiX was spiked into each library pool. The study's processing was this. Quality-filtered reads were processed with the UMI-based MiGEC pipeline, which removed over 75% of raw TCR sequences during error correction. VDJ genes were aligned to IMGT germline references, and each clonotype was defined by a unique CDR3 amino acid sequence together with V-J genes. Clonal expansion, Shannon diversity and CDR3 relatedness (CalcPairwiseDistances, ClusterSamples) were evaluated with VDJtools, and phylogenetic trees were built with CLCbio workbench. Using coefficient-of-variation modelling across technical triplicates, the study counted a clone as expanded if it had at least 8 unique UMIs. TCRdb trimmed the raw reads at Q25, called clones with MiXCR and kept productive beta chains. Each entry merges the rows of one CDR3 protein and shows their most common DNA and genes. The V and J calls shown here were made by TCRdb, not taken from the authors' results. The sample includes about 59,000 distinct CDR3 sequences, with about 13% observed a single time. The ten top clones hold about 11% of the sample.

For the unsorted PBMC libraries, 2 million PBMCs were stored in RNAlater at -80 degrees C until RNA extraction and were used to generate the libraries. PBMCs were separated from peripheral blood using Ficoll-Hypaque density gradient centrifugation and then cryopreserved in liquid nitrogen. Paper-wide results and their limitations: Across subjects, expanded clones never shared an identical CDR3 amino acid sequence, which suggests that the TCR-beta repertoires in every group were private. TCR clonal expansion was greatest in HAM/TSP patients and smallest in MS patients, who ranked below even healthy controls.

Sequencing used PBMCs. The V and J genes are TRBV5-1 and TRBJ2-3; the D gene is unclear. The receptor was isolated from a woman aged 55 to 70 with HTLV-1-associated myelopathy (HAM/TSP). DNA sequence: TGCGCCAGCAGCTTGGGCCCTAGCACAGATACGCAGTATTTT. Translated, it gives CASSLGPSTDTQYF.